This T cell receptor (beta chain) originates from a study of blood T cell repertoires in COVID-19. TCRdb's copy holds only in-frame clones and misses some; the assay was immunoSEQ multiplex PCR. The data contain a few hundred thousand clones, 85% of them singletons. V was cut by 0 bases and J by 6 bases, with 8 bases left in between. This CDR3 contains 13 residues. The germline CDR1 and CDR2 sequences are SEHNR and FQNEAQ (reference sequence). The source material was PBMCs or T cells enriched from blood (not recorded which). J is TRBJ1-1 and V is TRBV7-9; D is unresolved. This receptor was obtained from a woman aged 45-65 years who had recovered from COVID-19. The CDR3 DNA reads as TGTGCCAGCAGCTTAGCGTTGAGCTCTGAAGCTTTCTTT. Translating gives CASSLALSSEAFF. Full variable domain (rest looked up from reference TRBV7-9 and TRBJ1-1): DTGVSQNPRHKITKRGQNVTFRCDPISEHNRLYWYRQTLGQGPEFLTYFQNEAQLEKSRLLSDRFSAERPKGSFSTLEIQRTEQGDSAMYLCASSLALSSEAFFGQGTRLTVV.